This passage covers 10 T cell receptor beta chains from one sample sequenced in a study of cytomegalovirus exposure and HLA in healthy donors. Here immunoSEQ multiplex PCR was the method, and the copy in TCRdb shows in-frame clones only, minus some. The repertoire holds roughly 300,000 clones, approximately 86% seen once, with roughly 1.1% in the top ten. Source material: PBMCs. Receptors originate from a woman aged 25 to 39 in good health and CMV-seropositive.

In its sample, this clone was seen a few times. V is TRBV9 and J is TRBJ2-5, with D tentatively TRBD2 (6 bases). V lost 2 bases to trimming and J lost 5 bases, with 13 bases between them. The V gene's germline CDR1 is SGDLS and CDR2 YYNGEE. The CDR3 is made up of 14 amino acids. The CDR3 loop reads CASSVRTGGETQYF. The CDR3 DNA sequence: TGTGCCAGCAGCGTTCGGACCGGAGGGGAGACCCAGTACTTC.

The chain carries TRBV7-2 and TRBJ2-7; no clear D. V shed 2 bases and J shed 2 bases, with 13 bases lying between them. The CDR3 totals 15 residues. Looked up from germline, CDR1 is SGHTA and CDR2 is FQGNSA. CDR3 DNA: TGTGCCAGCAGCTTAAGTTGGAACTCAGCCTACGAGCAGTACTTC. Translating it yields CASSLSWNSAYEQYF.

The genes are TRBV27 and TRBJ2-7; no firm D call. CDR3 length: 14 residues. V was cut by 5 bases and J by 2 bases, with 13 bases left in between. CDR1 is MNHEY, CDR2 SMNVEV, per germline (reference sequence). DNA for the CDR3: TGTGCCAGCAGTGTGACAATAGCAACCTACGAGCAGTACTTC. Translating gives CASSVTIATYEQYF.

J is TRBJ1-2 and V is TRBV19; D may be TRBD1 (5 bases). Germline lookup yields CDR1 LNHDA and CDR2 SQIVND (reference sequence). The CDR3 covers 15 residues. The V gene lost 0 bases and the J gene lost 4 bases, with 12 bases spanning the gap. The CDR3: CASSIDIDRSYGYTF. The CDR3 DNA sequence: TGTGCCAGTAGTATAGATATCGACAGATCCTATGGCTACACCTTC.

This chain uses TRBV28 with TRBJ2-7, with 7 bases fitting TRBD2. Germline values: CDR1 MDHEN, CDR2 SYDVKM. The length of the CDR3 is 16 residues. V shed 6 bases and J 5 bases; nucleotides not matched to a gene: 16. The DNA for the CDR3 is TGTGCCAGCAGCCGTATCGGGGGGATCAAATTAGACGAGCAGTACTTC. This encodes CASSRIGGIKLDEQYF.

The genes are TRBV10-1 and TRBJ2-7; D is unresolved. Per germline, CDR1 WNHNN and CDR2 SYGVQD (reference sequence). V lost 2 bases and J lost 7, with 3 bases in between. There are 10 residues in the CDR3. The CDR3 reads CASSEIEQYF. CDR3 nucleotide sequence: TGCGCCAGCAGTGAGATAGAGCAGTACTTC.

J is TRBJ2-2 and V is TRBV4-2; 14 positions match TRBD2. CDR3 length equals 18 residues. V gave up 5 bases and J gave up 5 bases; unmatched junction bases: 10. From germline, CDR1 is LGHNA and CDR2 YNFKEQ. The CDR3 region is CASSDSGTSGSKTGELFF. CDR3 sequence (DNA): TGTGCCAGCAGCGACTCCGGGACTAGCGGGAGTAAAACCGGGGAGCTGTTTTTT.

The chain employs TRBV6-5 and TRBJ1-1, with 8 positions matching TRBD1. Germline V gene sequence: CDR1 MNHEY, CDR2 SVGAGI. The CDR3 covers 15 residues. The V gene end was trimmed by 4 bases and the J gene end by 5 bases; junction bases not matched to a gene: 9. The CDR3 region is CASSSRTGTITEAFF. The CDR3 coding sequence is TGTGCCAGCAGTTCCCGGACAGGGACGATAACTGAAGCTTTCTTT.

The chain recombines TRBV15 with TRBJ2-5; D gene unclear. V was cut by 2 bases and J by 4 bases, with 11 bases left in between. CDR1 is LNHNV and CDR2 is YYDKDF in the germline V gene (reference sequence). The CDR3 sequence is 14 residues long. CDR3 sequence reads: CATSRQPVLETQYF. DNA of the CDR3: TGTGCCACCAGCAGACAACCCGTGTTAGAGACCCAGTACTTC.

The V call is TRBV9, the J call TRBJ2-3; possible D gene TRBD1, 5 bases. Germline V gene sequence: CDR1 SGDLS, CDR2 YYNGEE. Trimming took 2 bases from V and 2 from J, leaving 9 bases between them. The CDR3 extends over 14 amino acids. CDR3 protein: CASSVEGVTDTQYF. In nucleotides, the CDR3 is TGTGCCAGCAGCGTGGAAGGGGTCACAGATACGCAGTATTTT.